This entry describes one T cell receptor beta chain. What this receptor recognizes is not known. Trimmed from V: 4 bases; trimmed from J: 7 bases; junction bases lacking a gene match: 6. The CDR3 goes from the cysteine to the phenylalanine over 13 residues. Solely the CDR3 DNA is kept, with 39 bases framed from the first base. Taken from the germline V gene, the CDR1 and CDR2 loops are SQVTM and ANQGSEA. The library was obtained by the immunoSEQ multiplex PCR assay. The multiplex PCR relied on a mix of 60 forward primers for TCR Vbeta segments and 13 reverse primers for TCR Jbeta segments. The CDR3 region of rearranged TCR beta genes was amplified from genomic DNA with a multiplex PCR assay. On the Illumina HiSeq System, the amplified TCR beta libraries were sequenced as 87-base-pair reads. Concerning the study's data processing: A later analysis counted about 80 million unique TCR beta chains across the 666 repertoires, and some 11 million of these chains were shared by at least two donors. To remove PCR and sequencing errors, raw reads were error-corrected and collapsed into unique sequences using a nearest-neighbor algorithm that merged closely related sequences. V, D and J gene segments were assigned by aligning CDR3 sequences to IMGT reference sequences. For a sequence to be retained, at least a six-nucleotide match to both a V gene segment and a J gene segment was required. Rearrangements were classified as productive when the CDR3 lacked stop codons and remained in frame with V and J, and all other rearrangements were classified as non-productive. CDR3 was defined according to IMGT convention as the region running from the second conserved V-encoded cysteine to the conserved J-encoded phenylalanine. The earlier analysis of some 550 of the donors excluded any sequence lacking an unambiguous match to a single V gene segment. In an earlier analysis of 450 to 750 of the donors, a V segment was called functional when productive rearrangements were above 56.7%, and segregating when the standard deviation between donors exceeded 5%. A statistical classification framework was built to diagnose cytomegalovirus status from the catalog of TCR beta chain sequences. V and J gene assignment, in a later analysis, came from comparing TCR nucleotide sequences with IMGT/GENE-DB human TR gene sequences. A later analysis assigned CDR3 sequences and most-parsimonious VDJ recombination scenarios with the TCRdist pipeline. A later analysis defined each TCR beta chain by its CDR3 amino acid sequence plus V-gene family, and excluded reads lacking a unique V-gene family. A later analysis removed 592 highly shared, low-generation-probability nucleotide sequences to deal with suspected cross-contamination and a sequencing artifact. A later analysis calculated a clonal expansion index for each public chain from normalized within-repertoire ranks of inferred template counts. A later analysis computed generation probabilities with a VDJ recombination model fitted to out-of-frame rearrangements, and checked the results against IGoR. In a later analysis, hypergeometric tests were used to score TCR-TCR, TCR-HLA and TCR-CMV co-occurrence, with a repertoire-size bias correction applied to TCR pairs. A later analysis estimated false discovery rates by permuting HLA or CMV assignments 20 times. In a later analysis, co-occurring TCRs were grouped using DBSCAN, and TCRdist sequence similarity was added for clustering within HLA-allele-positive subsets. Repertoires with fewer than 30,000 or more than 120,000 public chains, plus five repertoires with anomalous nucleotide sharing, were excluded from co-occurrence clustering. In TCRdb, the immuneACCESS table is reduced to in-frame sequences with V and J assigned. These tables do not hold every clone; where another copy was compared, an unresolved V gene accounts for under half, and the others remain unexplained. That table gives V, J and clone size, and the DNA gave D and trimming. In this sample's table one finds 55,000 to 65,000 clones. The ten largest make up 3.6% of the sample.

The cohort was made up of about 670 healthy bone marrow donors. All cohort members were sampled while nominally healthy, although unrecorded immune exposures were likely present. The donor was CMV seronegative and belonged to the group of 380 or so seronegative cohort members. Every donor gave a peripheral blood sample, and the peripheral blood mononuclear cells from that sample were used for TCR beta sequencing. The Qiagen DNeasy Blood Extraction Kit was used to extract genomic DNA from the blood cell samples. This entry belongs to a study of cytomegalovirus exposure and HLA in healthy donors (dated by TCRdb to 2017 to 2019). Background on the whole study: An earlier analysis of some 600 of the donors reported over 250 Gb of sequence data and around 120 million unique TCR beta sequences obtained from roughly 180 million T cells. An early release that covered more than 550 HLA-typed donors contained approximately 300 gigabases of sequencing data and about 84 million unique TCR sequences. Among the roughly 400 genotyped donors, approximately 77% belonged to the genetic ancestry cluster associated with self-reported Caucasian donors. The aim of the study was to test whether cataloging public T cell receptors could identify signatures of past pathogen exposure. The T cell repertoires of 550 to 850 subjects were profiled by immunosequencing and related to cytomegalovirus serostatus. Along with the roughly 670-subject first cohort, a separate validation cohort of about 110 different subjects was used. To predict cytomegalovirus infection status, the study brought together high-throughput TCR immunosequencing, statistical association of individual TCRs with disease status, and machine learning. A later analysis re-examined previously published TCR beta repertoires from more than 550 donors and added high-resolution HLA genotyping to investigate patterns of TCR occurrence. In the later analysis, no new phenotypic data were used to find candidate immune exposures; instead, reliance was placed on TCR beta sequences and their occurrence across donors. To decide whether each TCR beta V gene segment behaved as functional or pseudogenic, an earlier analysis of some 540 of the donors relied on high-throughput TCR beta sequencing. Alongside the repertoire data, information on donor age, sex, ethnicity and CMV serostatus was compiled. A later genetic analysis used genome-wide SNP genotypes for about three fifths of the 666 donors, treating that subset as a discovery cohort. All discovery cohort repertoires had been generated using a single sequencing platform. HLA typing included class I and class II loci at four-digit resolution. Typing coverage differed by locus: A, B, C, DRB1 and DQB1 were typed in roughly 629-630 donors, DQA1 in roughly 500, DPA1 in 600 to 610, and DPB1 in about 450. Roughly 5 DR-DQ haplotypes were handled as single units for association and clustering, since linkage in the cohort was strong. Among 300 to 450 genotyped donors of the cohort, an average of around 240,000 unique TCR beta nucleotide sequences were sequenced per donor, roughly a sixth of them non-productive.

Overall study outcomes, separate from this receptor: In a later analysis, the rate of TCR association differed among HLA loci, with DRB1 alleles having the most associated TCRs and HLA-C alleles having the fewest. A group of highly shared sequence variants was considered likely to be a technical artifact of the sequencing pipeline. The authors suggested that the approach could potentially be extended to other disease states and immunological phenotypes. The earlier analysis of 587 of the donors excluded approximately 15 rarely observed V segments, including chromosome 9 orphons, because counts were too low. When HLA alleles, especially DR and DQ, strongly co-occurred, attributing TCR associations to individual alleles was difficult. Because HLA typing was unavailable for some donors at each locus, only the typed subset was used in association tests. Linkage disequilibrium might explain the correlated functional status among segregating V segments, but an unknown experimental factor could not be excluded. Most TCR sequences were observed very rarely across donors, whereas some public TCRs were present in many individuals. At a false discovery rate of 0.05, a later analysis linked around 15,000 TCR beta sequences to specific HLA alleles. In both the original and validation cohorts, the classifier was reported to diagnose cytomegalovirus status with high specificity and sensitivity. In a later analysis, HLA-associated TCR beta chains showed more clonal expansion and lower generation probabilities than non-associated chains that were equally common. A further reported finding was that TCR beta sequences accurately predicted the HLA-A and HLA-B alleles for most subjects in the first cohort. In a later genetic analysis, a missense DCLRE1C variant was associated with V-gene and J-gene trimming of TCR beta chains, and the association was replicated in an independent cohort. According to a later analysis, most CMV-associated TCR beta chains appeared to be HLA-restricted, and the HLA associations seemed to be driven largely by CMV exposure. A few of the identified cytomegalovirus-associated TCR beta chains were confirmed in vitro to be specific for cytomegalovirus antigens. CMV serostatus was the only immune exposure information available for the cohort. The 87-base-pair reads could not distinguish some IMGT-functional V segments, including TRBV6-2 and TRBV6-3, so those segments were excluded. According to a later genetic analysis, donors in an Asian-associated ancestry cluster had fewer N-insertions in productive TCRs than the approximately 630-donor mean. The study listed approximately 150 TCR beta chains as associated with cytomegalovirus. Several of the top co-occurrence clusters appeared to be linked to parvovirus B19, influenza, CMV and Epstein-Barr virus, according to a later analysis. In an earlier analysis of roughly 500 of the donors, most TCR beta V segments appeared in productive rearrangements about 87% or about 30% of the time, broadly matching IMGT annotations. Roughly uniform sequencing depth across donors was assumed in presence/absence analyses, although this assumption may not hold. The cohort was sequenced for TCR beta chains only, and without alpha or paired-chain data the features that could be detected were limited.

The rearrangement joined TRBV29-1 to TRBJ2-7, and 11 junctional nucleotides match TRBD1. Specimen: PBMCs. This TCR was recovered from a woman aged 18-29 years in good health and CMV-seronegative. The CDR3 reads as follows: CSVAGQGAWEQYF. In nucleotides, the sequence is TGCAGCGTTGCCGGACAGGGGGCGTGGGAGCAGTACTTC.